This TCR beta chain was captured in a study of shared clonotypes between healthy human individuals. The CDR3 covers 13 residues. Trimming removed 1 base at V and 7 bases at J, with 7 bases between. In germline, CDR1 is SGHTA, CDR2 FQGNSA. Sorted-subset replicate PCRs used roughly 210 ng of genomic DNA. This amount corresponded to approximately 30,000 T cell genomes. Sequencing used immunoSEQ multiplex PCR; TCRdb keeps in-frame clones, though not all of them. This table has millions of clones, roughly 92% appearing once. Healthy HIV-negative adults without recent acute infections or vaccinations served as donors. As to this clone: The sample holds other DNA sequences that translate to the same CDR3.

The chain couples TRBV7-2 to TRBJ1-4; D remains unclear. Sample: naive CD4+ T cells sorted from blood. Subset: CD45RA+ positively selected. This clonotype originated in a man between 18 and 29 years old in good health. The DNA of the CDR3 is TGTGCCAGCAGCTTAGGGGCGCGTGAAAAACTGTTTTTT. This gives the protein CASSLGAREKLFF.